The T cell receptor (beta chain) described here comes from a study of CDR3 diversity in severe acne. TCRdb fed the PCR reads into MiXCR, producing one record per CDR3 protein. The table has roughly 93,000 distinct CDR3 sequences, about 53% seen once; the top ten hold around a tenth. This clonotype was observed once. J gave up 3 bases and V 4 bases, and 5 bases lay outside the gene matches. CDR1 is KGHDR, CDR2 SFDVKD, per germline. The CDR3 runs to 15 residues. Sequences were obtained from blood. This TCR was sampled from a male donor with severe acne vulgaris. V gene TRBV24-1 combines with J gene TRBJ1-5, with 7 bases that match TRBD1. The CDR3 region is CATSDPGQVNQPQHF. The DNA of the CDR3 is TGTGCCACCAGTGACCCAGGACAGGTCAATCAGCCCCAGCATTTT.